The sequence of this TCR beta chain was determined in a study of blood T cells in healthy people across ages. Study summary: There was about one barcoded beta molecule captured by template switching per two T cells. The study's findings and limits: Older age went with lower TCR beta diversity per million T cells, in a roughly linear way. The long-lived group displayed more naive CD4+ cells, plus higher diversity, than the aged donors did.

The second PCR ran about 6 to 11 cycles with a sample-barcoded 5' primer and J-beta primers. Samples each returned at least 3 million CDR3-containing paired-end reads. TCRdb re-called the 5' RACE reads through MiXCR, storing one row per CDR3 protein. The table lists roughly 1.7 million distinct CDR3 sequences, around 35% of them singletons, with 11% in the top ten. Regarding this clonotype: As yet, its antigen is unknown. One junction end does not reproduce the germline sequence, and a read error may be involved.

The sequenced sample consisted of blood. The source of this sequence is a woman aged 25 to 39 in good health.

CDR3 nucleotide sequence: TGCAGTGCTAGTAATCTAGCGGGAGGTGCAGATACGCGGTATTTT. Amino acids: CSASNLAGGADTRYF. The rearrangement links TRBV20-1 to TRBJ2-3, with 11 bases that match TRBD2. The germline CDR1 and CDR2 sequences are DFQATT and SNEGSKA (reference sequence). The CDR3 is made up of 15 amino acids.